This T cell receptor beta chain derives from a study of beta chain features in type 1 diabetes. Overall study: Patients looked much like healthy donors when it came to age, gender and cell yields. Overall study results and limits: The study found that naive, central memory and Treg TCRB repertoires appeared more similar in patients than in healthy donors. There were fewer insertions and more deletions at the VDJ junctions of type 1 diabetes patients.

The isolated RNA, all of it, was reverse transcribed, so expressed TCRB transcripts were what got sequenced. TCRdb's table, derived via immunoSEQ multiplex PCR, lists solely in-frame clones and lacks some. Among 150,000 to 180,000 clones listed, around 10% were seen once. Sorting based on CD45RO/CCR7/CD25/CD127/CD95/CD27 separated CD4+ naive, central memory, regulatory and stem cell-like memory cells. V lost 0 bases to trimming and J lost 5 bases, with 11 bases between them. The length of the CDR3 is 14 residues. CDR1 and CDR2 (germline): SGDLS, YYNGEE. This clone came up a few times. Its antigen is unidentified.

This TCR was recovered from a man between 18 and 35 years old in good health. Sequencing used central memory CD4+ T cells from blood. The J gene is TRBJ1-1, the V gene TRBV9; TRBD1 might be the D (6 bases). The CDR3: CASSVGQVWTEAFF. CDR3 DNA: TGTGCCAGCAGCGTAGGACAGGTGTGGACTGAAGCTTTCTTT.